The 27 T cell receptor beta chains reported below all come from one sample, sequenced in a study of T cell repertoires in cytomegalovirus infection. Each CDR3 protein is one row after TCRdb ran MiXCR on the reads. The data contain around 800,000 distinct CDR3 sequences, 30% to 35% of them singletons. No antigen is known for these receptors. This material consisted of cultured CD8+ T cells from PBMCs, taken from culture after CMV antigen stimulation. The origin of the receptors is a human donor in good health (CMV status not recorded). Some clones in this sample may be carry-over from other donors' samples.

DNA for the CDR3: TGTGCCACCAGCAGAAAATTCAGCGCAACTAATGAAAAACTGTTTTTT. It encodes CATSRKFSATNEKLFF. This chain joins TRBV15 and TRBJ1-4; D call uncertain. This CDR3 spans 16 amino acids. Per germline, CDR1 LNHNV and CDR2 YYDKDF (reference sequence). Trimming stripped 2 bases from V and 0 bases from J, with 10 bases between.

This clonotype was counted once. The chain joins TRBV6-5 to TRBJ1-1, with D possibly TRBD1 on 6 matching bases. CDR3 length: 14 residues. The germline V and J ends were trimmed by 2 bases and 5 bases, with 12 bases remaining between them. Germline CDR1 reads MNHEY; CDR2 reads SVGAGI. The CDR3 reads CASSYVSGTTEAFF. The CDR3 region has the DNA TGTGCCAGCAGTTACGTATCAGGGACAACTGAAGCTTTCTTT.

The chain combines TRBV6-2 or TRBV6-3 with TRBJ2-1; D is possibly TRBD2 (6 bases). CDR1 and CDR2 from the germline V gene are MNHEY and SVGEGT. V lost 6 bases and J lost 3, with 15 bases in between. The CDR3 sequence is 15 residues long. As DNA, the CDR3 is TGTGCCAGCAGCCCTACGAGCGGGTTCTACAATGAGCAGTTCTTC. Protein: CASSPTSGFYNEQFF.

The V and J genes are TRBV2 and TRBJ1-2; 7 bases are a match to TRBD1. Unmatched junction bases numbered 3, after V lost 8 bases and J lost 3 bases. The CDR3 is 12 residues long. Per the germline V gene, CDR1 is SNHLY and CDR2 is FYNNEI. The CDR3 protein is CASRDSYYGYTF. For the CDR3, the DNA is TGTGCCAGCCGGGACAGTTACTATGGCTACACCTTC.

This clonotype was seen a few times. The chain is built from TRBV19 and TRBJ1-5; D gene uncertain. V lost 1 base and J lost 4, with 5 bases in between. Per the germline V gene, CDR1 is LNHDA and CDR2 is SQIVND (reference sequence). The CDR3 is 13 amino acids. The CDR3 region is CASSIVRNQPQHF. DNA of the CDR3: TGTGCCAGTAGTATAGTACGAAATCAGCCCCAGCATTTT.

This chain joins TRBV7-6 and TRBJ1-4; 7 positions match TRBD1. Germline V gene sequence: CDR1 SGHVS, CDR2 FNYEAQ. V lost 5 bases to trimming and J lost 4 bases; unmatched junction nucleotides: 10. The CDR3 is 16 amino acids. CDR3 nucleotides: TGTGCCAGCAGCCAGGACAGGCGCCTGAATAATGAAAAACTGTTTTTT. This gives the protein CASSQDRRLNNEKLFF. The entire variable domain, with the rest obtained from reference TRBV7-6 and TRBJ1-4, is as follows: GAGVSQSPRYKVTKRGQDVALRCDPISGHVSLYWYRQALGQGPEFLTYFNYEAQQDKSGLPNDRFSAERPEGSISTLTIQRTEQRDSAMYRCASSQDRRLNNEKLFFGSGTQLSVL.

This clonotype has more than one count but fewer than ten. The genes are TRBV9 and TRBJ1-5; D remains unclear. The CDR3 contains 14 residues. Germline CDR1 is SGDLS and CDR2 is YYNGEE. Trimming took off 0 bases at V and 4 bases at J, with 8 bases between the two ends. CDR3 nucleotides: TGTGCCAGCAGCGTAGGTGCCGTTAATCAGCCCCAGCATTTT. Residues: CASSVGAVNQPQHF. Full variable domain (rest looked up from reference TRBV9 and TRBJ1-5): DSGVTQTPKHLITATGQRVTLRCSPRSGDLSVYWYQQSLDQGLQFLIQYYNGEERAKGNILERFSAQQFPDLHSELNLSSLELGDSALYFCASSVGAVNQPQHFGDGTRLSIL.

The chain couples TRBV7-3 to TRBJ1-2, with TRBD1 matching 7 bases. The CDR3 has 14 residues. With V trimmed by 5 bases and J by 8 bases, 11 bases remained unmatched. Germline V CDR1 and CDR2: SGHTA, FQGTGA. This CDR3 is CASSRKGTDPGYTF. Here the CDR3 DNA reads TGTGCCAGCAGCCGAAAAGGGACAGACCCAGGCTACACCTTC.

This clonotype was counted only a few times. The gene calls are TRBV7-8 and TRBJ2-1, with D uncertain. Trimming removed 3 bases from V and 5 bases from J, with 8 bases in between. Germline CDR1 SGHVS, CDR2 FQNEAQ. The CDR3 runs 13 residues. CDR3 region: CASSFHSNNEQFF. In nucleotides, the CDR3 is TGTGCCAGCAGCTTTCACTCAAACAATGAGCAGTTCTTC.

This clonotype has only a few counts. This rearrangement joins TRBV11-2 to TRBJ2-5, with 10 bases that match TRBD2. V trimming: 0 bases; J trimming: 13 bases; junction bases outside the gene matches: 11. The germline CDR1 and CDR2 sequences are SGHAT and FQNNGV. The CDR3 runs to 15 residues. CDR3 DNA: TGTGCCAGCAGCTTAGATCTTAGTAGCGGGGGGCTCCTGTACTTC. Its translation is CASSLDLSSGGLLYF.

For this clonotype: With a much larger clone just one base away, this may be a read error. The chain employs TRBV7-8 and TRBJ2-5; tentative D call: TRBD1 (5 bases). This CDR3 has 15 amino acids. Germline CDR1 is SGHVS and CDR2 is FQNEAQ. The CDR3 here is CASSFPQGTKEIQYF. The DNA for the CDR3 is TGTGCCAGCAGTTTTCCCCAGGGTACCAAAGAGATCCAGTACTTC.

This clonotype was recorded a few times. This chain joins TRBV7-3 and TRBJ2-1; D uncertain. There are 12 residues in the CDR3. Germline CDR1 and CDR2: SGHTA and FQGTGA. V lost 5 bases and J 5 bases, leaving 7 bases between the germline ends. The CDR3 loop reads CASSKYNNEQFF. Written as DNA, the CDR3 is TGTGCCAGCAGCAAATATAACAATGAGCAGTTCTTC.

The rearrangement links TRBV24-1 to TRBJ1-5; 7 bases map to TRBD1. Germline CDR1 KGHDR, CDR2 SFDVKD. V lost 4 bases and J lost 6; bases outside the gene matches: 11. CDR3 length equals 16 residues. The CDR3 DNA reads as TGTGCCACCAGTGAGCATCGGACAGGTCCATCTCAGCCCCAGCATTTT. This translates into CATSEHRTGPSQPQHF.

This sequence joins TRBV28 and TRBJ2-1; D is uncertain. V was shortened by 8 bases and J by 6 bases, with 17 bases between the two germline ends. The V gene's germline CDR1 is MDHEN and CDR2 SYDVKM. The CDR3 is 14 amino acids. This CDR3 reads CASATLSSCNEQFF. CDR3 DNA: TGTGCCAGCGCCACACTCAGCTCTTGCAATGAGCAGTTCTTC.

This clonotype was observed at least ten times. The rearrangement links TRBV7-2 to TRBJ2-5; TRBD1 matches at 8 bases. Germline CDR1 SGHTA, CDR2 FQGNSA. This CDR3 has 16 amino acids. Losses at the gene ends were 5 bases for V and 1 base for J; bases not matched to a gene: 9. CDR3 DNA: TGTGCCAGCAGCACCAGACAGGGGTTATTCCAAGAGACCCAGTACTTC. It is translated as CASSTRQGLFQETQYF.

A note on this clonotype: Lacking the conserved final phenylalanine or tryptophan, this CDR3 likely reflects a read error. The chain combines TRBV12-3 or TRBV12-4 with TRBJ2-1, with 8 bases that match TRBD2. Germline trimming cut 3 bases from V and 10 bases from J; bases unmatched to any gene: 8. This CDR3 comprises 14 residues. As DNA, the CDR3 is TGTGCCAGCAGTTTTGGCGGGGGGATCGTGGAGCAGTTCTCC. Encoded protein: CASSFGGGIVEQFS.

The gene calls are TRBV20-1 and TRBJ2-3, with 7 bases matching TRBD2. The CDR3 length is 16 residues. Germline assignment: CDR1 DFQATT and CDR2 SNEGSKA (reference sequence). With V trimmed by 6 bases and J by 2 bases, 14 bases remained unmatched. The CDR3 spells CSATGESGGDTDTQYF. CDR3 nucleotide sequence: TGCAGTGCCACCGGGGAGTCGGGGGGAGACACAGATACGCAGTATTTT.

V gene TRBV28 combines with J gene TRBJ1-2, with 11 bases identical to TRBD1. CDR3 length: 13 residues. CDR1 is MDHEN and CDR2 is SYDVKM in the germline V gene. V was pared by 9 bases and J by 5 bases, with 5 bases of the junction left unmatched. The CDR3 bases are TGTGCCAGTCTAGGGACAGGGGGATATGGCTACACCTTC. Translation gives CASLGTGGYGYTF.

The J gene is TRBJ2-2, the V gene TRBV20-1; D is unresolved. Germline values: CDR1 DFQATT, CDR2 SNEGSKA (reference sequence). This CDR3 is built from 14 residues. V lost 0 bases and J lost 5, with 10 bases in between. The CDR3 nucleotides are TGCAGTGCTAGAGATCTCGGAGATACCGGGGAGCTGTTTTTT. This translates into CSARDLGDTGELFF.

The chain links TRBV27 to TRBJ1-1; D gene unclear. The germline V and J ends were trimmed by 0 bases and 5 bases, with 13 bases remaining between them. This CDR3 comprises 15 residues. Germline V gives CDR1 MNHEY, CDR2 SMNVEV (reference sequence). CDR3 nucleotides: TGTGCCAGCAGTTTATCCACAGTGGGATTGACTGAAGCTTTCTTT. This gives the protein CASSLSTVGLTEAFF.

The chain is built from TRBV2 and TRBJ2-7; D remains unclear. Trimming shortened V by 8 bases and J by 0 bases, and 11 bases separated the two germline ends. Germline V lookup: CDR1 SNHLY, CDR2 FYNNEI. This CDR3 has 13 residues. In nucleotides, the CDR3 is TGTGCCAGCCTATCGGAGATCTCCTACGAGCAGTACTTC. This sequence encodes CASLSEISYEQYF.

The V and J genes are TRBV6-2 or TRBV6-3 and TRBJ2-3; unclear D gene. CDR1 is MNHEY and CDR2 is SVGEGT in the germline V gene. V lost 3 bases and J 2 bases, leaving 12 bases between the germline ends. This CDR3 is built from 15 residues. DNA of the CDR3: TGTGCCAGCAGTTATTCAGATTCCTCCACAGATACGCAGTATTTT. Protein product: CASSYSDSSTDTQYF.

This clonotype showed up just a few times. The chain carries TRBV6-2 or TRBV6-3 and TRBJ2-3; perhaps D is TRBD1 or TRBD2 (5 bases each). Germline-derived CDR1 and CDR2 are MNHEY and SVGEGT. This CDR3 comprises 15 residues. V lost 0 bases, J lost 3 bases, and 10 bases lay in between. The CDR3 spells CASSYSRAGTDTQYF. The CDR3 nucleotides read TGTGCCAGCAGTTACTCGAGGGCAGGGACAGATACGCAGTATTTT.

This clonotype was picked up one time. The V call is TRBV9, the J call TRBJ1-3; D is unclear. This CDR3 has 14 residues. V lost 0 bases to trimming and J lost 3 bases, with 7 bases between them. Per the germline V gene, CDR1 is SGDLS and CDR2 is YYNGEE. The CDR3 here is CASSVDGVGNTIYF. The DNA for the CDR3 is TGTGCCAGCAGCGTAGATGGAGTTGGAAACACCATATATTTT.

A single count supports this clonotype. The chain has TRBV20-1 and TRBJ2-7; D remains unclear. V shed 5 bases and J shed 12 bases, with 14 bases lying between them. The CDR3 runs to 10 residues. Germline V lookup: CDR1 DFQATT, CDR2 SNEGSKA (reference sequence). CDR3 protein: CSAEKEVAYV. The CDR3 bases are TGCAGTGCTGAGAAGGAAGTAGCGTACGTC.

The chain combines TRBV27 with TRBJ2-1; 8 bases align to TRBD2. The CDR3 length is 14 residues. V dropped 2 bases and J dropped 8; count of bases not matched to a gene: 5. Germline loops: CDR1 MNHEY, CDR2 SMNVEV (reference sequence). As DNA, the CDR3 is TGTGCCAGCAGTTTACGGGGGGGCCTCTATGAGCAGTTCTTC. Protein sequence: CASSLRGGLYEQFF.

A few counts support this clonotype. The chain employs TRBV25-1 and TRBJ1-1; 7 positions agree with TRBD1. V lost 5 bases to trimming and J lost 5 bases; unmatched junction nucleotides: 11. CDR1 is MGHDK and CDR2 is SYGVNS in the germline V gene. This CDR3 comprises 15 residues. This chain's CDR3 is CASSHFDRAGTEAFF. The DNA of the CDR3 is TGTGCCAGCAGTCATTTCGACAGGGCGGGAACTGAAGCTTTCTTT.